This T cell receptor beta chain was captured in a study of radiotherapy plus CTLA-4 blockade in lung cancer. Study background: Objective responses occurred in about a sixth of patients; around 30% had disease control. Study-wide results and caveats: Tumor-origin TCR clones grew in blood after radiotherapy plus ipilimumab.

Profiling relied on immunoSEQ multiplex PCR, and the TCRdb table lists in-frame clones only, not all of them. This sample has some 90,000 clones, with approximately 84% found just once. This CDR3 has 15 amino acids. Deletions cut 3 bases from V and 0 bases from J, with 10 bases between. Per the germline V gene, CDR1 is SGHVS and CDR2 is FQNEAQ. Notes on this clone: The antigen is unknown.

Focal radiation was given together with CTLA-4 blockade (ipilimumab) to patients with chemo-refractory metastatic non-small-cell lung cancer. V and J are TRBV7-8 and TRBJ2-3; tentatively, D is TRBD2 (6 bases). The specimen was peripheral blood, collected from a patient treated with radiotherapy plus ipilimumab. This TCR derives from a human donor with non-small cell lung cancer who had a partial response to radiotherapy plus ipilimumab. The CDR3, as DNA: TGTGCCAGCAGCTTTAGCGGAGGGAGCACAGATACGCAGTATTTT. It translates to CASSFSGGSTDTQYF.